Presented here are 32 T cell receptor beta chains from one specimen sequenced in a study of post-analysis software for immune sequencing data. Study-wide results and caveats: The study found TRBV5-6, TRBV5-1 and TRBV20-1 among five or six TRBV segments more frequent in patients than controls.

Carried by the TCR beta cDNA libraries were unique molecular identifiers. TCRdb re-called the PCR reads with MiXCR, one entry per CDR3 protein. This table holds hundreds of thousands of distinct CDR3 sequences, approximately 57% found once. No antigens are known for them. Material: blood. These receptor sequences come from a girl aged 10-17 years with multiple sclerosis.

The sample holds one count of this clonotype. The chain has TRBV7-2 and TRBJ2-7; D is unresolved. The DNA end lines up better with TRBJ2-5; the J call may be wrong. CDR3 length: 15 residues. CDR1 and CDR2 from the germline V gene are SGHTA and FQGNSA. CDR3 residues: CASSLDGERSETQYF. For the CDR3, the DNA is TGTGCCAGCAGCTTAGATGGCGAGAGGTCGGAGACCCAGTACTTC.

The chain links TRBV18 to TRBJ1-1; D is possibly TRBD1 (6 bases). This CDR3 comprises 14 residues. Per the germline V gene, CDR1 is KGHSH and CDR2 is LQKENI. With 3 bases removed from V and 1 base from J, the gap between germline ends came to 9 bases. The CDR3 reads CASSPDRQNTEAFF. CDR3 DNA sequence: TGTGCCAGCTCACCGGACAGACAGAACACTGAAGCTTTCTTT. The entire variable domain, with the rest obtained from reference TRBV18 and TRBJ1-1, is as follows: NAGVMQNPRHLVRRRGQEARLRCSPMKGHSHVYWYRQLPEEGLKFMVYLQKENIIDESGMPKERFSAEFPKEGPSILRIQQVVRGDSAAYFCASSPDRQNTEAFFGQGTRLTVV.

The chain joins TRBV20-1 to TRBJ2-3; 8 nucleotides match TRBD2. This CDR3 has 13 residues. J gave up 5 bases and V 7 bases, and 8 bases lay outside the gene matches. Germline V CDR1 and CDR2: DFQATT, SNEGSKA (reference sequence). In DNA, the CDR3 is TGCAGTGTAGTGGGACTAGGAGGAGATACGCAGTATTTT. It yields the protein CSVVGLGGDTQYF.

The genes are TRBV9 and TRBJ2-4, with 8 nucleotides matching TRBD1. TRBJ2-7 explains the end of the DNA better; the J call may be wrong. The CDR3 loop spans 14 amino acids. CDR1 SGDLS and CDR2 YYNGEE come from the germline V gene. This CDR3 reads CASSAGDRYYEQYF. CDR3 coding DNA: TGTGCCAGCAGTGCAGGGGACAGGTACTACGAGCAGTACTTC.

This chain joins TRBV2 and TRBJ2-1; 13 bases fit TRBD2. CDR1 and CDR2 from the germline V gene are SNHLY and FYNNEI. The V gene end was trimmed by 3 bases and the J gene end by 0 bases; junction bases not matched to a gene: 2. The CDR3 extends over 17 amino acids. CDR3 nucleotides: TGTGCCAGCAGTGACACTAGCGGGGGGGCCTCCTACAATGAGCAGTTCTTC. Protein sequence: CASSDTSGGASYNEQFF.

This chain joins TRBV7-9 and TRBJ2-5, with unresolved D. Germline V CDR1 and CDR2: SEHNR, FQNEAQ (reference sequence). V lost 1 base and J lost 5, with 11 bases in between. The CDR3 is made up of 14 amino acids. The CDR3 loop is CASSLGAMGETQYF. Here the CDR3 DNA reads TGTGCCAGCAGCTTAGGGGCCATGGGGGAGACCCAGTACTTC.

V usage is TRBV7-2 and J usage is TRBJ2-5; TRBD2 aligns across 8 bases. This CDR3 is built from 15 residues. The V and J ends lost 5 bases and 2 bases, in that order; junction bases with no gene match: 7. Germline V gene data show CDR1 as SGHTA and CDR2 as FQGNSA. The CDR3 reads CASSPLGGGQETQYF. The DNA of the CDR3 is TGTGCCAGCAGCCCCCTAGGCGGGGGGCAAGAGACCCAGTACTTC. Filled out from reference TRBV7-2 and TRBJ2-5, the complete variable domain reads GAGVSQSPSNKVTEKGKDVELRCDPISGHTALYWYRQSLGQGLEFLIYFQGNSAPDKSGLPSDRFSAERTGGSVSTLTIQRTQQEDSAVYLCASSPLGGGQETQYFGPGTRLLVL.

Points on this clonotype: A much larger clone sits a single nucleotide away, making a read error possible. In DNA, the CDR3 is TGCAGGGCTAACAGGGGCTCCTACGAGCAGTACTTC. This sequence encodes CRANRGSYEQYF. The chain has TRBV20-1 and TRBJ2-7; 7 bases fit TRBD1. The CDR3 totals 12 residues. Germline-derived CDR1 and CDR2 are DFQATT and SNEGSKA (reference sequence).

The V call is TRBV3-1, the J call TRBJ1-2, with D tentatively TRBD1 (5 bases). V lost 2 bases to trimming and J lost 4 bases, with 14 bases between them. CDR1 and CDR2 (germline): LGHDT, YNNKEL (reference sequence). This CDR3 region has 15 residues. The CDR3 reads CASSQRGGGRYGYTF. The DNA for the CDR3 is TGTGCCAGCAGCCAACGCGGTGGGGGACGCTATGGCTACACCTTC.

This chain links TRBV11-2 with TRBJ2-4, with 9 bases identical to TRBD1. Trimming took 1 base from V and 1 from J; bases not matched to a gene: 2. The germline gives CDR1 SGHAT, CDR2 FQNNGV. This CDR3 region has 16 residues. For the CDR3, the DNA is TGTGCCAGCAGCTTAGTAGGACAGGGGGCCAAAAACATTCAGTACTTC. As protein: CASSLVGQGAKNIQYF.

In nucleotides, the CDR3 is TGCAGCGTTGAAGGTATCATGAACACTGAAGCTTTCTTT. Its protein is CSVEGIMNTEAFF. The chain joins TRBV29-1 to TRBJ1-1, with D unclear. Trimming stripped 1 base from V and 0 bases from J, with 6 bases between. The CDR3 has 13 amino acids. Germline-derived CDR1 and CDR2 are SQVTM and ANQGSEA.

The CDR3 nucleotides read TGCAGTGCTCGTCGAGCGGGAGTTATAGATACGCAGTATTTT. Translated: CSARRAGVIDTQYF. The V and J genes are TRBV20-1 and TRBJ2-3; 8 bases map to TRBD2. CDR3 size: 14 residues. Germline V gene lookup returns CDR1 DFQATT and CDR2 SNEGSKA (reference sequence). Trimming removed 5 bases from V and 5 bases from J; junction bases left unmatched: 9.

This sequence joins TRBV12-3 or TRBV12-4 and TRBJ1-4; D gene uncertain. This CDR3 spans 14 amino acids. Trimming took off 8 bases at V and 4 bases at J, with 14 bases between the two ends. The DNA for the CDR3 is TGTGCCAGCTCTTCGGCACGGGGTAATGAAAAACTGTTTTTT. Translating gives CASSSARGNEKLFF.

This clonotype turned up a few times. The chain uses TRBV7-9 and TRBJ2-3; D is possibly TRBD2 (6 bases). From germline, CDR1 is SEHNR and CDR2 FQNEAQ (reference sequence). V lost 4 bases, J lost 0 bases, and 11 bases lay in between. The CDR3 extends over 15 amino acids. CDR3 nucleotide sequence: TGTGCCAGCAGCTCTCCCGGGACTAGCACAGATACGCAGTATTTT. Its protein is CASSSPGTSTDTQYF.

V gene TRBV20-1 combines with J gene TRBJ2-1; 7 bases fit TRBD2. The CDR3 spans 18 residues. Germline V CDR1 and CDR2: DFQATT, SNEGSKA (reference sequence). V shed 1 base and J 0 bases; nucleotides not matched to a gene: 12. The CDR3 sequence is CSARGLALGSASYNEQFF. The CDR3 DNA reads TGCAGTGCTAGAGGACTAGCCCTTGGCTCAGCCTCCTACAATGAGCAGTTCTTC.

The chain's CDR3 is CASSLQGAGTEAFF. The CDR3 DNA follows: TGCGCCAGCAGCTTGCAGGGGGCAGGCACTGAAGCTTTCTTT. This chain links TRBV5-1 with TRBJ1-1; 8 bases line up with TRBD1. V lost 1 base to trimming and J lost 4 bases; unmatched junction nucleotides: 3. The CDR3 contains 14 residues. Germline V gene sequence: CDR1 SGHRS, CDR2 YFSETQ. Variable domain in full (rest from reference TRBV5-1 and TRBJ1-1): KAGVTQTPRYLIKTRGQQVTLSCSPISGHRSVSWYQQTPGQGLQFLFEYFSETQRNKGNFPGRFSGRQFSNSRSEMNVSTLELGDSALYLCASSLQGAGTEAFFGQGTRLTVV.

CDR3: CASSWTQSNYGYTF. DNA of the CDR3: TGTGCCAGCAGTTGGACGCAGAGTAACTATGGCTACACCTTC. The gene calls are TRBV2 and TRBJ1-2; D not resolved. The V end was cut by 5 bases, the J end by 1 base, with 11 bases between. Per germline, CDR1 SNHLY and CDR2 FYNNEI. The CDR3 spans 14 residues.

This clonotype was seen a few times. The gene calls are TRBV6-6 and TRBJ1-2, with 9 bases identical to TRBD1. V was pared by 2 bases and J by 2 bases, with 3 bases of the junction left unmatched. The CDR3 runs to 15 residues. Germline-derived CDR1 and CDR2 are MNHNY and SVGAGI (reference sequence). This CDR3 is CASSYAQGANYGYTF. The CDR3 coding sequence is TGTGCCAGCAGTTACGCACAGGGGGCGAACTATGGCTACACCTTC.

This chain joins TRBV5-1 and TRBJ2-5; D perhaps matches TRBD1 (6 bases). CDR3 length equals 16 residues. The germline V and J ends were trimmed by 1 base and 5 bases, with 18 bases remaining between them. The germline CDR1 and CDR2 sequences are SGHRS and YFSETQ. For the CDR3, the DNA is TGCGCCAGCAGCTTGCCCCCCTGGACAGTCCGGGAGACCCAGTACTTC. Translation: CASSLPPWTVRETQYF. The full variable domain, in which reference TRBV5-1 and TRBJ2-5 provide the parts outside the CDR3, is KAGVTQTPRYLIKTRGQQVTLSCSPISGHRSVSWYQQTPGQGLQFLFEYFSETQRNKGNFPGRFSGRQFSNSRSEMNVSTLELGDSALYLCASSLPPWTVRETQYFGPGTRLLVL.

The V gene is TRBV29-1, the J gene TRBJ2-7; TRBD1 matches 7 bases. J was trimmed by 0 bases and V by 1 base; bases with no gene match: 3. Germline assignment: CDR1 SQVTM and CDR2 ANQGSEA. The CDR3 sequence is 14 residues long. For the CDR3, the DNA is TGCAGCGTTGAAGGAAGACAGGGCTCCTACGAGCAGTACTTC. Protein sequence: CSVEGRQGSYEQYF.

This sequence joins TRBV7-6 and TRBJ2-1, with TRBD1 as a possible D gene (6 bases). The CDR3 consists of 13 residues. The V and J ends lost 5 bases and 8 bases respectively, with 13 bases between them. Germline V gene data show CDR1 as SGHVS and CDR2 as FNYEAQ. The CDR3 bases are TGTGCCAGCAGCCAGACAGGAGCGGATGAGCAGTTCTTC. Translated, it gives CASSQTGADEQFF.

This clonotype was seen more than once but under ten times. This chain connects TRBV27 to TRBJ2-3, with D hard to call. Trimming took 3 bases from V and 4 from J, leaving 11 bases between them. Germline V lookup: CDR1 MNHEY, CDR2 SMNVEV (reference sequence). The CDR3 extends over 14 amino acids. CDR3 protein: CASSLDLESDTQYF. CDR3 DNA sequence: TGTGCCAGCAGTTTGGACCTTGAGTCAGATACGCAGTATTTT.

The rearrangement uses TRBV7-3 and TRBJ2-3; unclear D gene. V was pared by 1 base and J by 3 bases, with 8 bases between. This CDR3 is 14 amino acids long. Germline assignment: CDR1 SGHTA and CDR2 FQGTGA. CDR3 in DNA: TGTGCCAGCAGCTTAAAGGGCCGTACAGATACGCAGTATTTT. Translation: CASSLKGRTDTQYF.

The genes are TRBV12-3 or TRBV12-4 and TRBJ2-7; TRBD1 might be the D (5 bases). Judging by the DNA end, TRBJ2-5 fits better; the J call may be wrong. The CDR3 has 14 amino acids. This chain's CDR3 is CASTKGSRGGTQYF. Written as DNA, the CDR3 is TGTGCCAGCACGAAGGGGTCCCGAGGTGGGACCCAGTACTTC.

This chain uses TRBV5-1 with TRBJ2-6; no clear D gene. The CDR3 contains 15 residues. The germline V gene has CDR1 SGHRS and CDR2 YFSETQ. V was clipped by 1 base and J by 4 bases, with 9 bases between them. The CDR3 bases are TGCGCCAGCAGCTTGTTTGCCCCCGGGGCCAACGTCCTGACTTTC. This gives the protein CASSLFAPGANVLTF.

This clonotype was counted a few times. The rearrangement joins TRBV12-3 or TRBV12-4 to TRBJ2-1; the D is unclear. The V gene lost 5 bases and the J gene lost 8 bases, with 10 bases spanning the gap. The CDR3 sequence is 12 residues long. For the CDR3, the DNA is TGTGCCAGCAGTCTTAGACGGCATGAGCAGTTCTTC. Its translation: CASSLRRHEQFF.

CDR3 in DNA: TGTGCCAGCATTCCAGACGGACTAAAAGAGACCCAGTACTTC. This sequence encodes CASIPDGLKETQYF. The chain employs TRBV6-6 and TRBJ2-7; tentative D call: TRBD2 (6 bases). The last part of the DNA fits TRBJ2-5 better; the J call may be wrong. The CDR3 totals 14 residues. Looked up from germline, CDR1 is MNHNY and CDR2 is SVGAGI (reference sequence).

The chain couples TRBV25-1 to TRBJ2-7; no clear D. Trimming shortened V by 4 bases and J by 2 bases, and 12 bases separated the two germline ends. The CDR3 loop spans 14 amino acids. The V gene's germline CDR1 is MGHDK and CDR2 SYGVNS. The CDR3 DNA is TGTGCCAGCAGTGCCCTTCTTGGGCCCTACGAGCAGTACTTC. This gives the protein CASSALLGPYEQYF.

The chain links TRBV20-1 to TRBJ2-4; unclear D gene. Matching the DNA end better, TRBJ2-7 makes the J call doubtful. Germline CDR1 reads DFQATT; CDR2 reads SNEGSKA (reference sequence). CDR3 length: 12 residues. Here the CDR3 DNA reads TGCAGTGGGAAGGGCGACCGCTACGAGCAGTACTTC. It codes for CSGKGDRYEQYF.

The chain carries TRBV2 and TRBJ2-7, with unresolved D. The CDR3 runs to 12 residues. V lost 7 bases to trimming and J lost 3 bases, with 10 bases between them. The germline CDR1 and CDR2 sequences are SNHLY and FYNNEI. CDR3 in amino acids: CASIVRDYEQYF. CDR3 DNA sequence: TGTGCCAGCATAGTGAGAGACTACGAGCAGTACTTC.

This clonotype has just a few counts. The rearrangement joins TRBV12-3 or TRBV12-4 to TRBJ2-3, with unresolved D. CDR3 length equals 15 residues. Trimming took off 1 base at V and 2 bases at J, with 10 bases between the two ends. Written as DNA, the CDR3 is TGTGCCAGCAGTTTAGTGGAGTTCCCCACAGATACGCAGTATTTT. This sequence encodes CASSLVEFPTDTQYF.

V is TRBV6-6 and J is TRBJ1-1, with D tentatively TRBD1 (6 bases). The germline gives CDR1 MNHNY, CDR2 SVGAGI (reference sequence). Between the trimmed V and J ends, which lost 2 bases and 0 bases, there was a span of 10 bases. The CDR3 spans 15 residues. The chain's CDR3 is CASSYVGGVNTEAFF. CDR3 coding DNA: TGTGCCAGCAGTTACGTAGGGGGTGTGAACACTGAAGCTTTCTTT.